This note documents a single T cell receptor beta chain sequence. Sample time point: pre-treatment baseline. Trimming stripped 5 bases from V and 2 bases from J, with 11 bases between. This CDR3 region has 14 residues. Germline loops: CDR1 MDHEN, CDR2 SYDVKM. The data belong to a study of blood T cell dynamics during melanoma immunotherapy. The repertoire was sequenced with immunoSEQ multiplex PCR; TCRdb's copy has only in-frame clones and lacks some. The sample contains approximately 13,000 clones, around 92% of which appear only once. The receptor was derived from a human donor with melanoma. V usage is TRBV28 and J usage is TRBJ2-3; unclear D gene. This sample comprised blood, obtained from a patient treated with checkpoint blockade. The CDR3 sequence: CASSPPRFTDTQYF. The CDR3 DNA follows: TGTGCCAGCAGTCCGCCGAGGTTCACAGATACGCAGTATTTT.